This TCR beta chain was retrieved from a study of T cell responses to AZD1222 COVID-19 vaccine. A word on this clone: Antigen specificity is unknown.

Here immunoSEQ multiplex PCR was the method, and the copy in TCRdb shows in-frame clones only, minus some. The sample comprises more than 150,000 clones, approximately 94% of which are singletons, and 1.5% to 2% rests with the top ten. The study pooled second doses at about 4 or about 12 weeks. Germline CDR1 is ENHRY and CDR2 is SYGVKD. The ends were cut back, 4 bases at V and 1 base at J, with 8 bases in the middle. CDR3 length: 13 amino acids. Study-level points and caveats: White British people made up most donors, females outnumbered males, and clonal diversity was possibly underestimated. The peak T cell response came first, and repertoires were sampled only after it. Unmutated variant regions are reportedly targeted by nearly half of spike-specific TCRs.

The chain recombines TRBV10-3 with TRBJ2-7, with a weak D call TRBD1 (5 bases). The TCR was taken from an adult who received the AZD1222 COVID-19 vaccine. Source: peripheral blood, taken 28 days after the second AZD1222 dose. In nucleotides, the CDR3 is TGTGCCATCAGTGCGACAGAGTCCTACGAGCAGTACTTC. Translated: CAISATESYEQYF.